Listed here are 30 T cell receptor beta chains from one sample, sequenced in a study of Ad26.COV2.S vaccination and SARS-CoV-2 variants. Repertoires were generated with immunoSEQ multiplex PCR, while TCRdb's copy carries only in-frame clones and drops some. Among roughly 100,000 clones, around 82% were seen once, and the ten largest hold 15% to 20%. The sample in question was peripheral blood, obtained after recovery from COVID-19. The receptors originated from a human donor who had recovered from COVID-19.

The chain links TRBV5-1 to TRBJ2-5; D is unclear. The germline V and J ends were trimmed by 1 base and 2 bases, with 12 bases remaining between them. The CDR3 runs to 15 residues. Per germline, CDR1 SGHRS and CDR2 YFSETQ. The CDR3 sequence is CASSLMSAEQETQYF. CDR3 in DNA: TGCGCCAGCAGCTTGATGTCGGCAGAACAAGAGACCCAGTACTTC.

Here the CDR3 DNA reads TGTGCCTGGTGGACAGGGCCGGCTGGCTACACCTTC. This gives the protein CAWWTGPAGYTF. The chain has TRBV30 and TRBJ1-2; 8 bases map to TRBD1. Trimming at V came to 5 bases and at J to 7 bases, leaving 6 bases not matched to a gene. Germline lookup yields CDR1 GTSNPN and CDR2 SVGIG (reference sequence). This CDR3 contains 12 residues.

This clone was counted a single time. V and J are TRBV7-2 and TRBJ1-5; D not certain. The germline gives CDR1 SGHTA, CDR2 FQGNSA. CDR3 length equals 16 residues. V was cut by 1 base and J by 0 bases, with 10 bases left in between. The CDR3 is CASSLVPQHSNQPQHF. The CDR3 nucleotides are TGTGCCAGCAGCTTAGTTCCCCAACATAGCAATCAGCCCCAGCATTTT.

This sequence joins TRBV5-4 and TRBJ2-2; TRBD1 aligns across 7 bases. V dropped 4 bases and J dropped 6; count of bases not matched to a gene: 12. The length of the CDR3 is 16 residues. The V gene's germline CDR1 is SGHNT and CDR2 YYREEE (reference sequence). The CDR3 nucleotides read TGTGCCAGCAGCCTTCGACAGGGATTGTTGGCCGGGGAGCTGTTTTTT. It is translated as CASSLRQGLLAGELFF.

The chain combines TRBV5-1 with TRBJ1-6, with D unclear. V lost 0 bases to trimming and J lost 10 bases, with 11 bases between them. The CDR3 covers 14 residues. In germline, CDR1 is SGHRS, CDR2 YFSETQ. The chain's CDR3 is CASSLETLGSPLHF. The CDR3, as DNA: TGCGCCAGCAGCTTGGAGACGTTAGGGTCACCCCTCCACTTT.

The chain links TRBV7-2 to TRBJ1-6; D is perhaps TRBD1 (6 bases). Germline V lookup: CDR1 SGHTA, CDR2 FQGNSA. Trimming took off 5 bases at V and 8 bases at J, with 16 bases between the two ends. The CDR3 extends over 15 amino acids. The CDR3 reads CASSPGGQGYSPLHF. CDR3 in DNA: TGTGCCAGCAGCCCTGGTGGGCAGGGGTATTCACCCCTCCACTTT.

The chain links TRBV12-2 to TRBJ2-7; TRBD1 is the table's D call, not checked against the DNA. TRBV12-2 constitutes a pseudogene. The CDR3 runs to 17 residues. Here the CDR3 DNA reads TGTGCAAGTCGCTCCCCTCGGGGACAGGGTTTCGGATACGAGCAGTACTTC. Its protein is CASRSPRGQGFGYEQYF.

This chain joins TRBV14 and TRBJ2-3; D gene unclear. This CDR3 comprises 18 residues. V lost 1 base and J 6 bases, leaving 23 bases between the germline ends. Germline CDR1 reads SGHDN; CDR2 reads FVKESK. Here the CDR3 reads CASSQGYGATTQRDTQYF. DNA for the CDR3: TGTGCCAGCAGCCAAGGTTACGGCGCTACGACACAGAGGGATACGCAGTATTTT.

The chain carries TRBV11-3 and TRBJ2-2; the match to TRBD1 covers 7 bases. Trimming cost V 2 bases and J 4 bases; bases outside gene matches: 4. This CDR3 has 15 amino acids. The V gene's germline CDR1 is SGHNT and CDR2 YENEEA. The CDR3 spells CASSLITGVTGELFF. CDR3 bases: TGTGCCAGCAGCTTAATAACAGGGGTCACCGGGGAGCTGTTTTTT.

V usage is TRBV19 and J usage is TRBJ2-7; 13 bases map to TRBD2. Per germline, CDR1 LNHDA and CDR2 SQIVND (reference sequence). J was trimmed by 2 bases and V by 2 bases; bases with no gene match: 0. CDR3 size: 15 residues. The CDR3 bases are TGTGCCAGTAGTATAACTAGCGGGGGGGCCTACGAGCAGTACTTC. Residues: CASSITSGGAYEQYF.

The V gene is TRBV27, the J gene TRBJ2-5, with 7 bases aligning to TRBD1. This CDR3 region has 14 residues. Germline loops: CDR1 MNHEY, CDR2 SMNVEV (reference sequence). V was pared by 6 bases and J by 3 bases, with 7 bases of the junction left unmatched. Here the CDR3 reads CASSQGQTKETQYF. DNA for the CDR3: TGTGCCAGCAGCCAGGGACAGACAAAAGAGACCCAGTACTTC.

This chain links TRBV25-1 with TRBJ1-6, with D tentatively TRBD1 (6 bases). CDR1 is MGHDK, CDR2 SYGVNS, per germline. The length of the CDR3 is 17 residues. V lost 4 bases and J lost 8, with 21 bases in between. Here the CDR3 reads CASSAKLGHFMDSPLHF. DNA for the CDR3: TGTGCCAGCAGTGCCAAATTGGGACACTTTATGGATTCACCCCTCCACTTT.

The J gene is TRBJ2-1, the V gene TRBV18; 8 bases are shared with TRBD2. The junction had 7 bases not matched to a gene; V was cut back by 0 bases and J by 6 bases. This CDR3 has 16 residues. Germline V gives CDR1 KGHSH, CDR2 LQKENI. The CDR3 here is CASSPPAGGGTNEQFF. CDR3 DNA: TGTGCCAGCTCACCACCGGCCGGGGGGGGAACCAATGAGCAGTTCTTC.

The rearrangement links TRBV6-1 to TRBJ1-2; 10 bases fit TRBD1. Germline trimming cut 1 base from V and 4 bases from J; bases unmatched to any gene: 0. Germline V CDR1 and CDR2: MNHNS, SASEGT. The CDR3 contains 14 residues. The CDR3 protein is CASSEGDRGYGYTF. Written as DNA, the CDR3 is TGTGCCAGCAGTGAAGGGGACAGGGGCTATGGCTACACCTTC.

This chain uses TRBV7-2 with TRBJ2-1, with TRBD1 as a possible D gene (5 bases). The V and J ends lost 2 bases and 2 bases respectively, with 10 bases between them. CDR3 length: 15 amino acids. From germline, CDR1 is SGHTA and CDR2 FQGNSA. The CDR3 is CASSLRGSTYNEQFF. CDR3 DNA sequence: TGTGCCAGCAGCTTAAGGGGTTCTACCTACAATGAGCAGTTCTTC.

As DNA, the CDR3 is TGTGCCAGCAGTTCCGGGTGGGGGGCGGATGGCTACACCTTC. It specifies CASSSGWGADGYTF. The chain joins TRBV6-5 to TRBJ1-2; D might be TRBD1 (6 bases). Germline loops: CDR1 MNHEY, CDR2 SVGAGI. Deletions cut 4 bases from V and 6 bases from J, with 15 bases between. There are 14 residues in the CDR3.

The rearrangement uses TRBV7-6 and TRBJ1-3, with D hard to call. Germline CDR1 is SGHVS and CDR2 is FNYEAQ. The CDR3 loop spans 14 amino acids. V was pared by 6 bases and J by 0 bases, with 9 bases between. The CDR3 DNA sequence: TGTGCCAGCAGTCCCGTCGGCTCTGGAAACACCATATATTTT. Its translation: CASSPVGSGNTIYF.

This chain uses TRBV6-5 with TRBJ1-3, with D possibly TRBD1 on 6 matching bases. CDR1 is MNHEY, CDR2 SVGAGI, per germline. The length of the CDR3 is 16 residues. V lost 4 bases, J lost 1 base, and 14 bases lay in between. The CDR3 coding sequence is TGTGCCAGCAGTTTAGGGGGGGGCTGTTCTGGAAACACCATATATTTT. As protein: CASSLGGGCSGNTIYF.

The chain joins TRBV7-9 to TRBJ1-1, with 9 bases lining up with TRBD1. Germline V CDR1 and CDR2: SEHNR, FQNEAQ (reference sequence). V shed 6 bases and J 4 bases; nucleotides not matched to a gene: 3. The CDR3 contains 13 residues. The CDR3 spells CASRETGGTEAFF. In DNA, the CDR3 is TGTGCCAGCAGGGAGACAGGGGGCACTGAAGCTTTCTTT.

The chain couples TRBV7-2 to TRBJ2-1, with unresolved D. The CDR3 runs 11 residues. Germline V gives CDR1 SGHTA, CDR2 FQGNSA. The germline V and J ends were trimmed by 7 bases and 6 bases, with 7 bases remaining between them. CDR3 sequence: CASIRVNEQFF. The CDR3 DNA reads TGTGCCAGCATCCGGGTCAATGAGCAGTTCTTC.

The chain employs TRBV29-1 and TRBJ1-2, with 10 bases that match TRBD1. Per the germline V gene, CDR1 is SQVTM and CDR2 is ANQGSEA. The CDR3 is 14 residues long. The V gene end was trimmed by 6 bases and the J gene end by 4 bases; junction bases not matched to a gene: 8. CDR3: CSVVTGGVGYGYTF. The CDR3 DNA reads TGCAGCGTGGTGACAGGGGGCGTCGGCTATGGCTACACCTTC.

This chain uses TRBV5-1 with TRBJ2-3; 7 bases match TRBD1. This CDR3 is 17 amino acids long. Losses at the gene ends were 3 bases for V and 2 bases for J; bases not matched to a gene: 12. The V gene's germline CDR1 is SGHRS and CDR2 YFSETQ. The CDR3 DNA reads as TGCGCCAGCAGCTCGAATTATCGACAGGGACCCACAGATACGCAGTATTTT. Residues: CASSSNYRQGPTDTQYF.

CDR3 sequence reads: CASSWTGVGYTF. CDR3 DNA: TGTGCCAGCAGCTGGACAGGGGTGGGCTACACCTTC. The gene calls are TRBV2 and TRBJ1-2; 9 nucleotides match TRBD1. Germline V lookup: CDR1 SNHLY, CDR2 FYNNEI. This CDR3 contains 12 residues. V gave up 6 bases and J gave up 8 bases; unmatched junction bases: 4.

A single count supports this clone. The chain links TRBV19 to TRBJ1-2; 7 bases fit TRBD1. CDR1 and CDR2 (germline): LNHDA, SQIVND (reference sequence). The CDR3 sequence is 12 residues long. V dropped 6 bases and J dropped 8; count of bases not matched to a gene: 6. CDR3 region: CASSITGVGYTF. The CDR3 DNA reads TGTGCCAGTAGCATCACAGGGGTCGGCTACACCTTC.

Here the CDR3 DNA reads TGCGCCAGCAGTGAAGGGATAGCAACTAATGAAAAACTGTTTTTT. This codes for CASSEGIATNEKLFF. The chain combines TRBV10-1 with TRBJ1-4, with D unresolved. The CDR3 consists of 15 residues. Trimming stripped 3 bases from V and 0 bases from J, with 8 bases between. Per germline, CDR1 WNHNN and CDR2 SYGVQD (reference sequence).

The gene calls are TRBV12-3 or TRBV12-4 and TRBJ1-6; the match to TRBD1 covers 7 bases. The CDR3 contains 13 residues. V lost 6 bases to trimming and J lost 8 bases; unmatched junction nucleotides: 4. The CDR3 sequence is CASRFQGDSPLHF. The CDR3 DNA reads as TGTGCCAGCAGATTTCAGGGGGATTCACCCCTCCACTTT.

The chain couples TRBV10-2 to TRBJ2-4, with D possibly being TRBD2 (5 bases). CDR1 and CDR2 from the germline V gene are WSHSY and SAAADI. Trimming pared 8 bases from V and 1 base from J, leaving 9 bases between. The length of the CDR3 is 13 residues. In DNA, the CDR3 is TGCGCCAGCGGCGTAGCGGCCAAAAACATTCAGTACTTC. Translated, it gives CASGVAAKNIQYF.

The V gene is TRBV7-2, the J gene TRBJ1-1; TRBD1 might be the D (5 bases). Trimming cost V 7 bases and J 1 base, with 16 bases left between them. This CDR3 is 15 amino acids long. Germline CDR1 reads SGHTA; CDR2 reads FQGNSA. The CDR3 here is CASMDTRWGNTEAFF. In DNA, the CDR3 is TGTGCCAGCATGGACACTCGTTGGGGGAACACTGAAGCTTTCTTT.

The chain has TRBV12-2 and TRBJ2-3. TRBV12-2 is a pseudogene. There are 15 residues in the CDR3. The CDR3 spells CASRKRVVGADTQYF. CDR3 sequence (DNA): TGTGCAAGTCGCAAAAGGGTGGTGGGGGCAGATACGCAGTATTTT.

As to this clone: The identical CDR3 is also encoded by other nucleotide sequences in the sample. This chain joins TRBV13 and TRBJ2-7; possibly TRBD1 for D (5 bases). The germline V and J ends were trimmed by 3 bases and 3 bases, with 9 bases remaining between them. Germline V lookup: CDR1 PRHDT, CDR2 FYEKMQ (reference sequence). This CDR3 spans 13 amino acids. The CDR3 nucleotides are TGTGCCAGCAGCTTGGGGCGGTACTACGAGCAGTACTTC. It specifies CASSLGRYYEQYF.